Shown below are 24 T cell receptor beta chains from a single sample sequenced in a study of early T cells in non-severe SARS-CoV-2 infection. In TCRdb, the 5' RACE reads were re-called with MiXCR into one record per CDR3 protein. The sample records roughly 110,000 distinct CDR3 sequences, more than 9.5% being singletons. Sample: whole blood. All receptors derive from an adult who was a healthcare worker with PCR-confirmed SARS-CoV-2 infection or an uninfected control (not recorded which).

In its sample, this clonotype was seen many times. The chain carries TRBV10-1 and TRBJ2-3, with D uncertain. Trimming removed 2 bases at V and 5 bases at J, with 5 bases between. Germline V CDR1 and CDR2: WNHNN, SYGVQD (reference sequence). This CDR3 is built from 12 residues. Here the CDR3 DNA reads TGCGCCAGCAGTGAGAAGATAGATACGCAGTATTTT. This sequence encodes CASSEKIDTQYF.

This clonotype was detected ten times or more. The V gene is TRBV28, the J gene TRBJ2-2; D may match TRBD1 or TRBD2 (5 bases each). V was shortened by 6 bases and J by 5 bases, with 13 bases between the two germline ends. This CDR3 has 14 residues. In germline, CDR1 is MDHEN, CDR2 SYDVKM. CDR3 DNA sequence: TGTGCCAGCAGCCCGGGACGGGTAACCGGGGAGCTGTTTTTT. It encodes CASSPGRVTGELFF.

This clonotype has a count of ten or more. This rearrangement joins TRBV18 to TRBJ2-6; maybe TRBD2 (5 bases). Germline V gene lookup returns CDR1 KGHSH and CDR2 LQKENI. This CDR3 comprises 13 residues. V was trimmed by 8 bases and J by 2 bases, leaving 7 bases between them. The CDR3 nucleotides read TGTGCCAGCGAGGGTGCTGGGGCCAACGTCCTGACTTTC. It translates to CASEGAGANVLTF.

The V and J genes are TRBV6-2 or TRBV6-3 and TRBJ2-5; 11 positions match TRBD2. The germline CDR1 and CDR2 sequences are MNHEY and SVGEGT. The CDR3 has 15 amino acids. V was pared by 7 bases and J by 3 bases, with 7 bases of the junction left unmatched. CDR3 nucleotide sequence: TGTGCCAGCACTGACCGACTAGCGGGGAAAGAGACCCAGTACTTC. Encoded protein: CASTDRLAGKETQYF.

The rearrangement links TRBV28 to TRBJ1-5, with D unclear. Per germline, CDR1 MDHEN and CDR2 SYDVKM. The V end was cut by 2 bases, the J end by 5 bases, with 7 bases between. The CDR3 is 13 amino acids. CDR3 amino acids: CASSLKGDQPQHF. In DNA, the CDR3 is TGTGCCAGCAGTTTAAAGGGCGATCAGCCCCAGCATTTT.

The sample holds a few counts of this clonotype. The CDR3 DNA is TGTGCCAGTAGCGGGGGACAGCCTGAAAACACCATATATTTT. Its translation: CASSGGQPENTIYF. This chain joins TRBV19 and TRBJ1-3; 7 bases are a match to TRBD1. From germline, CDR1 is LNHDA and CDR2 SQIVND (reference sequence). V was clipped by 6 bases and J by 6 bases; unmatched bases: 8. The CDR3 extends over 14 amino acids. Full variable domain (remainder filled in from reference TRBV19 and TRBJ1-3): DGGITQSPKYLFRKEGQNVTLSCEQNLNHDAMYWYRQDPGQGLRLIYYSQIVNDFQKGDIAEGYSVSREKKESFPLTVTSAQKNPTAFYLCASSGGQPENTIYFGEGSWLTVV.

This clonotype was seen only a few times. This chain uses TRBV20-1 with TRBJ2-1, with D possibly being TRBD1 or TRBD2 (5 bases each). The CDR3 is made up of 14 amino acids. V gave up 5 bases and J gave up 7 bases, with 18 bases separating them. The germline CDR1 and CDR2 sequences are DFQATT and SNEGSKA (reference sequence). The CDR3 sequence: CSAPGTRGMNEQFF. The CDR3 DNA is TGCAGTGCTCCCGGGACCCGCGGAATGAATGAGCAGTTCTTC.

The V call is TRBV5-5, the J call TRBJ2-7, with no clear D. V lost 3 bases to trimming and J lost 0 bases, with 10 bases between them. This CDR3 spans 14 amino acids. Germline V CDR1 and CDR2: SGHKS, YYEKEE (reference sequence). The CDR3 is CASSSGLSSYEQYF. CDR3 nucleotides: TGTGCCAGCAGCTCGGGCCTTAGCTCCTACGAGCAGTACTTC.

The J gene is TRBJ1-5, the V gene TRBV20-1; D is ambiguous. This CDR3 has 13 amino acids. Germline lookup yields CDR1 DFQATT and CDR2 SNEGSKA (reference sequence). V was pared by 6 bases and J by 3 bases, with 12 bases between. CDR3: CSATVRPNQPQHF. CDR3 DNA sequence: TGCAGTGCAACGGTTCGTCCCAATCAGCCCCAGCATTTT.

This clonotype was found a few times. The CDR3 bases are TGTGCCAGCAGCTTAGCGCGTCTGAATGAGCAGTTCTTC. Amino acid sequence: CASSLARLNEQFF. The rearrangement joins TRBV7-9 to TRBJ2-1; the D is unclear. The germline V gene encodes CDR1 SEHNR and CDR2 FQNEAQ (reference sequence). Trimming stripped 0 bases from V and 7 bases from J, with 7 bases between. The CDR3 has 13 residues.

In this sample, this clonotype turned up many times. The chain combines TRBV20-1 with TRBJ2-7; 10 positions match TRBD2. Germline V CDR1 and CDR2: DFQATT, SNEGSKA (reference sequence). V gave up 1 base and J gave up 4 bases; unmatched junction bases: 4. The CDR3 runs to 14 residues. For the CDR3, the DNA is TGCAGTGCTAGAGCCCTAGCGGGAGTTTACGAGCAGTACTTC. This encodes CSARALAGVYEQYF.

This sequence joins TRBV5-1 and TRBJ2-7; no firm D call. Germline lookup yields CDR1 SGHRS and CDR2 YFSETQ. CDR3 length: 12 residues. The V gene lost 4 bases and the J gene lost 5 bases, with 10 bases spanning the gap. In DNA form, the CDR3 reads TGCGCCAGCAGCCCGAGTCGCGACGAGCAGTACTTC. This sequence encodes CASSPSRDEQYF.

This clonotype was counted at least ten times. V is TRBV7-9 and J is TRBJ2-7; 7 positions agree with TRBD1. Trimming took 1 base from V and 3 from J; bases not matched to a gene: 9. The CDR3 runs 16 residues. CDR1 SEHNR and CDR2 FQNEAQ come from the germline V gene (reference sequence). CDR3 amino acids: CASSLVGEGAVYEQYF. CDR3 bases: TGTGCCAGCAGCTTAGTAGGAGAGGGGGCGGTCTACGAGCAGTACTTC.

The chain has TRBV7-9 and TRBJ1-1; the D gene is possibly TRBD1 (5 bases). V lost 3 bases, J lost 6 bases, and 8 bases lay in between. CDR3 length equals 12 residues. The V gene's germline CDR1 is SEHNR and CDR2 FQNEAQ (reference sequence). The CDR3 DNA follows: TGTGCCAGCAGCTTGGGGGGAGCTGAAGCTTTCTTT. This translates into CASSLGGAEAFF.

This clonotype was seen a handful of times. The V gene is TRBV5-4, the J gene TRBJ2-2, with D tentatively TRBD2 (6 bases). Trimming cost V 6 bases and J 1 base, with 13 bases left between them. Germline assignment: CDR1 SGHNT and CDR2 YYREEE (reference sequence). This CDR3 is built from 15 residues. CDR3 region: CASTAGTLNTGELFF. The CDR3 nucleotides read TGTGCCAGCACCGCCGGGACTCTGAACACCGGGGAGCTGTTTTTT.

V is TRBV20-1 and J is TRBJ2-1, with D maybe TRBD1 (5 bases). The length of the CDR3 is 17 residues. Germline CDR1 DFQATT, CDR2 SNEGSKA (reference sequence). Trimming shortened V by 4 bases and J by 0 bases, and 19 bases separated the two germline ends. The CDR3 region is CSATSEWTRSSYNEQFF. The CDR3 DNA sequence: TGCAGTGCTACCTCAGAGTGGACACGGAGCTCCTACAATGAGCAGTTCTTC.

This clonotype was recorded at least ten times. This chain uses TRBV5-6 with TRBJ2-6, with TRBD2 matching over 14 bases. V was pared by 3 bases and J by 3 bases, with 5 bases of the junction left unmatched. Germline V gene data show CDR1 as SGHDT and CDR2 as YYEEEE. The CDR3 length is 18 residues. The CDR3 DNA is TGTGCCAGCAGCTCGGGACTAGCGGGAGTTTATGGGGCCAACGTCCTGACTTTC. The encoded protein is CASSSGLAGVYGANVLTF.

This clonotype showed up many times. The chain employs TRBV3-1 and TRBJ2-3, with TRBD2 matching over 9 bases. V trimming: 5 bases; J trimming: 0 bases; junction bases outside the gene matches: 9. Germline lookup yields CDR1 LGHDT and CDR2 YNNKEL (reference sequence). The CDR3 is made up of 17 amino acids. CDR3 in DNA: TGTGCCAGCAGCATTCTTAGCGGGAGCGCTAGCACAGATACGCAGTATTTT. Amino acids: CASSILSGSASTDTQYF.

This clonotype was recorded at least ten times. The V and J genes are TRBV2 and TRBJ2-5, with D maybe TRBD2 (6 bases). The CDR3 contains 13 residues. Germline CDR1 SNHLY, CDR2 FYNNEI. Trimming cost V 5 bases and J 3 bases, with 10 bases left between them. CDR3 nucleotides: TGTGCCAGCAGTTACAGGAGGGAAGAGACCCAGTACTTC. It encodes CASSYRREETQYF.

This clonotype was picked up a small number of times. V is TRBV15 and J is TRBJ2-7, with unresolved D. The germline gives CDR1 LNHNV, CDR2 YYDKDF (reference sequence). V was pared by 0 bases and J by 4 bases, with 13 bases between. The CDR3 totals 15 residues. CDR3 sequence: CATSRDRNERYEQYF. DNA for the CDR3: TGTGCCACCAGCAGAGATCGAAACGAACGTTACGAGCAGTACTTC.

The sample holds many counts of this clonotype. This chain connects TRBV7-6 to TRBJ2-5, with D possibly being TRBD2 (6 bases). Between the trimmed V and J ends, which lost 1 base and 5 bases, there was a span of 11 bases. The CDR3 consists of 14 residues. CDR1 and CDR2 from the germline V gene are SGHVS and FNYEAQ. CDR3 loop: CASSLGLEVETQYF. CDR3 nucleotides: TGTGCCAGCAGCTTAGGACTAGAGGTGGAGACCCAGTACTTC.

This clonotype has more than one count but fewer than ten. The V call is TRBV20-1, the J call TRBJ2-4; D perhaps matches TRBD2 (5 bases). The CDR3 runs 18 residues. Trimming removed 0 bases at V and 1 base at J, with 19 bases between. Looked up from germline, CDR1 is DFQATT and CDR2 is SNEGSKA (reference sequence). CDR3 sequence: CSARDDYSAQLAKNIQYF. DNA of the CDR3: TGCAGTGCTAGAGATGACTATTCCGCCCAATTGGCCAAAAACATTCAGTACTTC.

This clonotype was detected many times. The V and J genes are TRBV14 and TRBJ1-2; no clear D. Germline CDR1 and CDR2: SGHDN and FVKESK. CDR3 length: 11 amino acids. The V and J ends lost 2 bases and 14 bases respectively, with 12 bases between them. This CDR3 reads CASSQYLGKTF. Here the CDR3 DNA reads TGTGCCAGCAGCCAATATCTGGGCAAGACCTTC.

The CDR3 loop is CSANPGGWGFTDTQYF. The CDR3 DNA reads TGCAGTGCTAACCCTGGGGGGTGGGGTTTCACAGATACGCAGTATTTT. This chain uses TRBV20-1 with TRBJ2-3; weak D call: TRBD2 (6 bases). CDR1 is DFQATT and CDR2 is SNEGSKA in the germline V gene (reference sequence). This CDR3 is built from 16 residues. The V end was cut by 4 bases, the J end by 2 bases, with 19 bases between.